This is a list of T cell receptor beta chains from one sample in a study of blood T cell repertoires in COVID-19. Repertoires were generated with immunoSEQ multiplex PCR, while TCRdb's copy carries only in-frame clones and drops some. The table has fewer than 250,000 clones, 84% seen once; the top ten hold just under 20%. The sequenced material came from peripheral blood. All receptors come from a man aged 30-40 years with active or convalescent COVID-19. The CDR3 runs from the conserved cysteine through the conserved F or W. Fields, in order: V gene, J gene, D gene, clone size, CDR3 protein, CDR3 DNA. D genes are given only for firm matches. Clone size appears in some rows only: once, few, many, or a class for an expanded clone.

TRBV7-2	TRBJ2-5	NA	NA	CASSLGVPVLKETQYF	TGTGCCAGCAGCTTAGGAGTGCCCGTCCTAAAAGAGACCCAGTACTTC
TRBV9	TRBJ2-2	NA	few	CASSFGVSPELFF	TGTGCCAGCAGCTTCGGGGTTTCCCCCGAGCTGTTTTTT
TRBV7-2	TRBJ1-2	NA	NA	CASSGRSGGVGYTF	TGTGCCAGCAGCGGGCGGAGTGGGGGGGTTGGCTACACCTTC
TRBV4-2	TRBJ1-4	NA	NA	CASSHFLPGGNEKLFF	TGTGCCAGCAGCCATTTCCTCCCCGGCGGTAATGAAAAACTGTTTTTT
TRBV7-9	TRBJ1-5	NA	few	CASSQAGYNQPQHF	TGTGCCAGCAGTCAGGCCGGATACAATCAGCCCCAGCATTTT
TRBV7-6	TRBJ1-1	TRBD1	once	CASSFPRDRGPTEAFF	TGTGCCAGCAGCTTTCCCCGGGACAGGGGCCCCACTGAAGCTTTCTTT
TRBV28	TRBJ2-3	NA	NA	CASRVRQGLADTQYF	TGTGCCAGCAGGGTACGTCAGGGGTTAGCAGATACGCAGTATTTT
TRBV9	TRBJ2-5	NA	NA	CASSVEVAGGETQYF	TGTGCCAGCAGCGTAGAGGTGGCCGGAGGAGAGACCCAGTACTTC
TRBV6-6	TRBJ2-1	TRBD2	NA	CASAGVRREGRAKQFF	TGTGCCAGCGCCGGAGTGAGGCGGGAGGGCCGGGCGAAGCAGTTCTTC
TRBV4-3	TRBJ1-4	NA	NA	CASSQGQGATNEKLFF	TGCGCCAGCAGCCAAGGCCAAGGAGCAACTAATGAAAAACTGTTTTTT
TRBV5-1	TRBJ1-1	NA	NA	CASSLARGLNTEAFF	TGCGCCAGCAGCTTGGCCCGAGGGTTGAACACTGAAGCTTTCTTT
TRBV27	TRBJ2-3	NA	once	CASRMAGARTDTQYF	TGTGCCAGCAGAATGGCGGGCGCCCGCACAGATACGCAGTATTTT
TRBV7-3	TRBJ1-1	NA	NA	CASSLVGGPNTEAFF	TGTGCCAGCAGCTTAGTAGGAGGGCCGAACACTGAAGCTTTCTTT
TRBV28	TRBJ2-3	NA	NA	CASSSGTTDTQYF	TGTGCCAGCAGTTCCGGGACAACAGATACGCAGTATTTT
TRBV27	TRBJ2-1	TRBD2	NA	CASSPGGALGQFF	TGTGCCAGCAGTCCCGGGGGGGCCCTTGGGCAGTTCTTC
TRBV4-3	TRBJ1-1	NA	few	CASSQDRGLSTEAFF	TGCGCCAGCAGCCAAGATAGGGGTTTAAGCACTGAAGCTTTCTTT